One and the same sample provided the 18 T cell receptor beta chains below, sequenced in a study of response to subunit inactivated influenza vaccine. TCRdb used MiXCR to reprocess the RT-PCR reads, holding one entry per CDR3 protein. This table has over 300,000 distinct CDR3 sequences, around a fifth appearing once. The specimen comprised PBMCs from blood, sampled around 22 months after vaccination. The receptors were sampled from a man aged 50-75 years who received an inactivated influenza vaccine.

The V call is TRBV20-1, the J call TRBJ2-7; the D call may be TRBD1 or TRBD2 (5 bases each). CDR1 and CDR2 (germline): DFQATT, SNEGSKA (reference sequence). V lost 1 base and J lost 6, with 22 bases in between. This CDR3 region has 16 residues. The CDR3 DNA reads TGCAGTGCTAGAGGGACGACAGAGCGGCAAGTAGGCGAGCAGTACTTC. It encodes CSARGTTERQVGEQYF.

This clonotype came up a few times. The V gene is TRBV10-2, the J gene TRBJ2-1; 15 bases are shared with TRBD2. Per the germline V gene, CDR1 is WSHSY and CDR2 is SAAADI. CDR3 length: 15 amino acids. V lost 8 bases to trimming and J lost 1 base; unmatched junction nucleotides: 0. CDR3 DNA: TGCGCCAGCGGACTAGCGGGGGGGTCCTACAATGAGCAGTTCTTC. Amino acid sequence: CASGLAGGSYNEQFF.

DNA for the CDR3: TGTGCCACCGGCACCCGGATTGAAGCTTTCTTT. Translating gives CATGTRIEAFF. V is TRBV7-2 and J is TRBJ1-1; D is uncertain. The V end lost 10 bases, the J end lost 7 bases, and 13 bases lay between the germline ends. This CDR3 contains 11 residues. Germline values: CDR1 SGHTA, CDR2 FQGNSA.

This chain links TRBV27 with TRBJ2-5; tentative D call: TRBD2 (6 bases). This CDR3 comprises 16 residues. Germline lookup yields CDR1 MNHEY and CDR2 SMNVEV (reference sequence). V lost 3 bases to trimming and J lost 3 bases, with 17 bases between them. For the CDR3, the DNA is TGTGCCAGCAGTTTTCCCTCGAGGGACTTTAAAGAGACCCAGTACTTC. This translates into CASSFPSRDFKETQYF.

This clonotype was seen only a few times. The chain employs TRBV4-1 and TRBJ1-1, with D perhaps matching TRBD1 (5 bases). Germline CDR1 reads MGHRA; CDR2 reads YSYEKL. Trimming left V 3 bases short and J 1 base short, with 15 bases between. The CDR3 extends over 16 amino acids. CDR3 bases: TGCGCCAGCAGCCACCCCCCGGGACGTCGGAACACTGAAGCTTTCTTT. Its protein is CASSHPPGRRNTEAFF.

This clonotype has at least ten counts. The CDR3 spells CASSQESLGGRRTEAFF. The CDR3 DNA sequence: TGCGCCAGCAGCCAGGAATCGTTGGGGGGAAGGAGGACTGAAGCTTTCTTT. This chain joins TRBV4-1 and TRBJ1-1, with a weak D call TRBD1 (5 bases). This CDR3 is 17 amino acids long. The V gene lost 3 bases and the J gene lost 5 bases, with 22 bases spanning the gap. Germline V gene sequence: CDR1 MGHRA, CDR2 YSYEKL.

This clonotype was detected only a few times. V gene TRBV6-1 combines with J gene TRBJ2-2; D unclear. Germline V CDR1 and CDR2: MNHNS, SASEGT. Trimming shortened V by 4 bases and J by 6 bases, and 21 bases separated the two germline ends. CDR3 length: 17 amino acids. CDR3 sequence: CASSGHRAPIMSGELFF. CDR3 bases: TGTGCCAGCAGTGGGCATAGGGCTCCGATTATGTCCGGGGAGCTGTTTTTT.

This clonotype was seen repeatedly, ten times or more. This rearrangement joins TRBV24-1 to TRBJ1-3, with D uncertain. The CDR3 has 13 amino acids. V was clipped by 7 bases and J by 0 bases, with 6 bases between them. In germline, CDR1 is KGHDR, CDR2 SFDVKD. The DNA for the CDR3 is TGTGCCACCAGGGACGGCTCTGGAAACACCATATATTTT. It is translated as CATRDGSGNTIYF.

This clonotype showed up just a few times. The chain links TRBV4-2 to TRBJ2-7; D is uncertain. The CDR3 is 15 residues long. The germline V and J ends were trimmed by 0 bases and 1 base, with 10 bases remaining between them. From germline, CDR1 is LGHNA and CDR2 YNFKEQ. The CDR3 region is CASSQDFGLSYEQYF. Written as DNA, the CDR3 is TGTGCCAGCAGCCAAGATTTCGGATTATCCTACGAGCAGTACTTC.

Ten or more counts support this clonotype. The V gene is TRBV9, the J gene TRBJ1-2; no definite D call. Germline V CDR1 and CDR2: SGDLS, YYNGEE. V lost 0 bases, J lost 5 bases, and 11 bases lay in between. There are 14 residues in the CDR3. The CDR3 region has the DNA TGTGCCAGCAGCGTAGCGGGAGGAGGGTATGGCTACACCTTC. It encodes CASSVAGGGYGYTF. Variable domain in full (rest from reference TRBV9 and TRBJ1-2): DSGVTQTPKHLITATGQRVTLRCSPRSGDLSVYWYQQSLDQGLQFLIQYYNGEERAKGNILERFSAQQFPDLHSELNLSSLELGDSALYFCASSVAGGGYGYTFGSGTRLTVV.

The chain uses TRBV3-1 and TRBJ2-7; D might be TRBD2 (5 bases). There are 13 residues in the CDR3. Germline V gene sequence: CDR1 LGHDT, CDR2 YNNKEL (reference sequence). In DNA form, the CDR3 reads TGTGCGGCCGGGGTAGGCTTTTCGGGAGAGCAGTACTTC. Translating it yields CAAGVGFSGEQYF.

Only a few counts were recorded for this clonotype. V and J are TRBV6-2 or TRBV6-3 and TRBJ2-3, with 7 bases fitting TRBD1. The V gene end was trimmed by 6 bases and the J gene end by 2 bases; junction bases not matched to a gene: 5. Germline CDR1 reads MNHEY; CDR2 reads SVGEGT. The length of the CDR3 is 14 residues. CDR3 loop: CASRIQGYTDTQYF. The CDR3 DNA is TGTGCCAGCAGAATACAGGGGTACACAGATACGCAGTATTTT.

The chain uses TRBV7-2 and TRBJ1-6; 9 positions match TRBD1. The CDR3 contains 15 residues. J gave up 6 bases and V 5 bases, and 5 bases lay outside the gene matches. Germline values: CDR1 SGHTA, CDR2 FQGNSA. The CDR3 DNA reads as TGTGCCAGCAGCGGAAGACAGGGGGGTAATTCACCCCTCCACTTT. This gives the protein CASSGRQGGNSPLHF.

V gene TRBV19 combines with J gene TRBJ2-2; D is uncertain. Trimming took off 6 bases at V and 6 bases at J, with 8 bases between the two ends. The CDR3 spans 12 residues. Per germline, CDR1 LNHDA and CDR2 SQIVND (reference sequence). CDR3 amino acids: CASRSGPGELFF. The CDR3 DNA sequence: TGTGCCAGTAGGTCAGGCCCCGGGGAGCTGTTTTTT.

V gene TRBV30 combines with J gene TRBJ1-2, with TRBD1 as a possible D gene (6 bases). The CDR3 covers 16 residues. From germline, CDR1 is GTSNPN and CDR2 SVGIG (reference sequence). V was clipped by 0 bases and J by 0 bases, with 14 bases between them. The CDR3 nucleotides read TGTGCCTGGAGTGTATGGGGGGCCTTTGCTAACTATGGCTACACCTTC. Translating gives CAWSVWGAFANYGYTF.

At least ten counts were recorded for this clonotype. The rearrangement uses TRBV20-1 and TRBJ1-4; no firm D call. The CDR3 is made up of 14 amino acids. Trimming removed 2 bases from V and 0 bases from J, with 7 bases in between. Germline lookup yields CDR1 DFQATT and CDR2 SNEGSKA (reference sequence). CDR3 sequence: CSARQLATNEKLFF. CDR3 DNA sequence: TGCAGTGCTAGACAGTTAGCAACTAATGAAAAACTGTTTTTT.

This clonotype was observed a handful of times. The genes are TRBV6-2 or TRBV6-3 and TRBJ2-2; TRBD2 matches 12 bases. Germline V CDR1 and CDR2: MNHEY, SVGEGT. The CDR3 runs 18 residues. Losses at the gene ends were 4 bases for V and 0 bases for J; bases not matched to a gene: 6. In DNA form, the CDR3 reads TGTGCCAGCAGTTCCCGACTAGCGGGGGCCGCGAACACCGGGGAGCTGTTTTTT. This gives the protein CASSSRLAGAANTGELFF.

The chain couples TRBV19 to TRBJ2-7; D could derive from TRBD1 or TRBD2 (5 bases each). CDR3 size: 13 residues. Trimming cost V 5 bases and J 4 bases, with 12 bases left between them. Germline CDR1 and CDR2: LNHDA and SQIVND (reference sequence). The DNA for the CDR3 is TGTGCCAGTAGTCGAGGTTGGGGGTACGAGCAGTACTTC. Its translation: CASSRGWGYEQYF.